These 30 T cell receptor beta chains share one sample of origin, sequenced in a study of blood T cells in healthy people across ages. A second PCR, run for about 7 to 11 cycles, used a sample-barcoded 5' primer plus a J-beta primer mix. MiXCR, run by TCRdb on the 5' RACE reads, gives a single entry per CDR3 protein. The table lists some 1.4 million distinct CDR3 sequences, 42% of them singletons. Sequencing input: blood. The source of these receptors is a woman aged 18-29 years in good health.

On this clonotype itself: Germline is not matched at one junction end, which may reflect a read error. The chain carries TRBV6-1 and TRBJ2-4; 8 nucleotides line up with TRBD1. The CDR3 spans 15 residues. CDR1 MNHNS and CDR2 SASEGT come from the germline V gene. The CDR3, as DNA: TGTGCCAGCAGTACAGGGGGGCTAGCCAAAACCATTCAGTACTTC. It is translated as CASSTGGLAKTIQYF.

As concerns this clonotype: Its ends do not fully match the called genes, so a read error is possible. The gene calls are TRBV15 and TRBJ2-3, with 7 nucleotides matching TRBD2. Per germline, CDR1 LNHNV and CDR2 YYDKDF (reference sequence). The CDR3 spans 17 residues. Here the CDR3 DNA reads TGTGCCACCAGCAGACCCGAGCGGGAAGCGGGCACAGATGCGCAGTATTTT. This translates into CATSRPEREAGTDAQYF.

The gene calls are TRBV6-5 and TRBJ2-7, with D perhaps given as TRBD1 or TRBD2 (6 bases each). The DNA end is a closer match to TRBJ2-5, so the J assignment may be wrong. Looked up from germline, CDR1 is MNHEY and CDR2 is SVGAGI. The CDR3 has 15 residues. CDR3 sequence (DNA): TGTGCCAGCAGTAAATGGGGGGCGGACAAAGAGACCCAGTACTTC. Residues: CASSKWGADKETQYF.

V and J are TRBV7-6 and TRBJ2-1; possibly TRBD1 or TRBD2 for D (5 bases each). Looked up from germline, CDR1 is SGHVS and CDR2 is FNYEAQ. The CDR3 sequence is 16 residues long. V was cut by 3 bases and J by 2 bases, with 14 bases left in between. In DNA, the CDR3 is TGTGCCAGCAGCTTGGTTGAGGGCAGGGCCTACAATGAGCAGTTCTTC. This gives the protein CASSLVEGRAYNEQFF. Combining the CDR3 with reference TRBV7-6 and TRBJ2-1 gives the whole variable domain GAGVSQSPRYKVTKRGQDVALRCDPISGHVSLYWYRQALGQGPEFLTYFNYEAQQDKSGLPNDRFSAERPEGSISTLTIQRTEQRDSAMYRCASSLVEGRAYNEQFFGPGTRLTVL.

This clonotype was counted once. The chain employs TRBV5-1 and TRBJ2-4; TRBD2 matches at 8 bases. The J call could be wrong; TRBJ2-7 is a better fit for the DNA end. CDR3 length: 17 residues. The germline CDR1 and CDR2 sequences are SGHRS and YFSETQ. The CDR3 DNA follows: TGCGCCAGCAGCTTTGCGGCGACTAGCGAGGGGAGTTACGAGCAGTACTTC. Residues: CASSFAATSEGSYEQYF.

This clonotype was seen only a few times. The CDR3: CASSGREFQPQHF. The CDR3 nucleotides read TGTGCCAGCAGTGGGAGGGAATTTCAGCCCCAGCATTTT. V usage is TRBV27 and J usage is TRBJ1-5; D is unresolved. Per germline, CDR1 MNHEY and CDR2 SMNVEV (reference sequence). The CDR3 is 13 residues long. The V and J ends lost 5 bases and 6 bases respectively, with 11 bases between them.

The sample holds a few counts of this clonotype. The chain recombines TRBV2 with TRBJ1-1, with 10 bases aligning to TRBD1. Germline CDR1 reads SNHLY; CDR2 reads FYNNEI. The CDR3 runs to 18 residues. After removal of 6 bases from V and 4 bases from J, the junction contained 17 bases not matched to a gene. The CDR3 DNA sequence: TGTGCCAGCAGGGGGAACACCGGGACAGGGGCTGGAGGCACTGAAGCTTTCTTT. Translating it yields CASRGNTGTGAGGTEAFF.

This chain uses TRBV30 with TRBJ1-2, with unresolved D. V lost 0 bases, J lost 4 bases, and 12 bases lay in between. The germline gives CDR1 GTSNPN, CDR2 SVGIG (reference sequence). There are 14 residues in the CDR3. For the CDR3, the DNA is TGTGCCTGGAGTGTAGGGCCTATGAGCTATGGCTACACCTTC. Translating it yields CAWSVGPMSYGYTF. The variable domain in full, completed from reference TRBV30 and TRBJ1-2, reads SQTIHQWPATLVQPVGSPLSLECTVEGTSNPNLYWYRQAAGRGLQLLFYSVGIGQISSEVPQNLSASRPQDRQFILSSKKLLLSDSGFYLCAWSVGPMSYGYTFGSGTRLTVV.

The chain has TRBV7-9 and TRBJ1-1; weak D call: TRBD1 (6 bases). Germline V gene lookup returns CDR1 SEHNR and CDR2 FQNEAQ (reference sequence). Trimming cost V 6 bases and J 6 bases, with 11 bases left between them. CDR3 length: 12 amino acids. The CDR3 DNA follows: TGTGCCAGCAGAACAGGGACTGCTGAAGCTTTCTTT. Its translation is CASRTGTAEAFF.

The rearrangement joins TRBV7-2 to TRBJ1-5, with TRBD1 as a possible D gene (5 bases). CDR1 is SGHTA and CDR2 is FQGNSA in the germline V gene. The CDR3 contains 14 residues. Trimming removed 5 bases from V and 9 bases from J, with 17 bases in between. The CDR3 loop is CASSNRGPAWPQHF. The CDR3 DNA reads TGTGCCAGCAGCAACCGGGGCCCGGCGTGGCCCCAGCATTTT.

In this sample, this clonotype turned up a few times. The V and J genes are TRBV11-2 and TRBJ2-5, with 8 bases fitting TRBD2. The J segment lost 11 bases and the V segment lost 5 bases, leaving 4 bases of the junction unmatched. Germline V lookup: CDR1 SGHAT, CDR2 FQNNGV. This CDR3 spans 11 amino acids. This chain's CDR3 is CASSHLAGQYF. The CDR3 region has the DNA TGTGCCAGCAGCCATTTAGCGGGACAGTACTTC.

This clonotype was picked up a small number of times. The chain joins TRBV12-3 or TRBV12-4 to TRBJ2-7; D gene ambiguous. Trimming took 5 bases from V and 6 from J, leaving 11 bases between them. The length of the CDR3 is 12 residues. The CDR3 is CASSQDNIEQYF. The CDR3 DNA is TGTGCCAGCAGTCAAGACAATATCGAGCAGTACTTC.

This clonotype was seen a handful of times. The DNA for the CDR3 is TGCAGTGCTAGCGGGGGGACCGGGGAGCTGTTTTTT. Translating gives CSASGGTGELFF. This chain joins TRBV20-1 and TRBJ2-2; 7 bases line up with TRBD2. Trimming removed 3 bases from V and 5 bases from J; junction bases left unmatched: 0. Looked up from germline, CDR1 is DFQATT and CDR2 is SNEGSKA (reference sequence). The CDR3 runs 12 residues.

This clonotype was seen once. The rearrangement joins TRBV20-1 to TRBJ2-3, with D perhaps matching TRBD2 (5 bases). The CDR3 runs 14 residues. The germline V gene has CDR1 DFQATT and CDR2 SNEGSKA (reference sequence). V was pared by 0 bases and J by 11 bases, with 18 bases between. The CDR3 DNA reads TGCAGTGCTAGAGATGCCAGCGGAGTAATGGGGCAGTATTTT. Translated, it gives CSARDASGVMGQYF.

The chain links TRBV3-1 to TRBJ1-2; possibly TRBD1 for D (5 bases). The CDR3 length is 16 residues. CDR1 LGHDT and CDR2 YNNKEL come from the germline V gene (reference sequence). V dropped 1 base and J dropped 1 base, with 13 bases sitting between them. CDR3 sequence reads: CASSQAGGGGNYGYTF. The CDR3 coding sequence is TGTGCCAGCAGCCAAGCCGGGGGTGGAGGTAACTATGGCTACACCTTC.

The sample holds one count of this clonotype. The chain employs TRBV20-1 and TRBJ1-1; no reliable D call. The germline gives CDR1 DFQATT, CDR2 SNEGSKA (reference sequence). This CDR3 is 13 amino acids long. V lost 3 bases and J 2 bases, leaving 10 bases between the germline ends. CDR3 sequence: CSARRAVNTEAFF. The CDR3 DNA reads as TGCAGTGCTAGGCGTGCAGTTAACACTGAAGCTTTCTTT.

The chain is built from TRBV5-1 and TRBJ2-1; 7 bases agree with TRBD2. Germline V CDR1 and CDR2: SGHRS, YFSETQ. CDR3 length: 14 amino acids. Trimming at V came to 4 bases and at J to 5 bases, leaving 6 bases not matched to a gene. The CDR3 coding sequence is TGCGCCAGCAGCGCCGGGACTATCAACAATGAGCAGTTCTTC. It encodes CASSAGTINNEQFF.

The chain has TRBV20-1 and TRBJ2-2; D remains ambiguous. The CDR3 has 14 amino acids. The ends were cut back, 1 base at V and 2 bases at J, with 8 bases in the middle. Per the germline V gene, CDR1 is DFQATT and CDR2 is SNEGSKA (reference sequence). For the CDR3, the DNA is TGCAGTGCTAGAGTTCGTGGAAACACCGGGGAGCTGTTTTTT. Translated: CSARVRGNTGELFF.

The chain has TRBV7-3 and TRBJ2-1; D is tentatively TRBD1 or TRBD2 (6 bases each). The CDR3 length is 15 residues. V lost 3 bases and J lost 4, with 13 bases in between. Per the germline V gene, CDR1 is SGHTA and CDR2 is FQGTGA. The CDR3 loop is CASSLGASAYNEQFF. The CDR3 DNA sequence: TGTGCCAGCAGCTTGGGGGCTAGCGCGTACAATGAGCAGTTCTTC.

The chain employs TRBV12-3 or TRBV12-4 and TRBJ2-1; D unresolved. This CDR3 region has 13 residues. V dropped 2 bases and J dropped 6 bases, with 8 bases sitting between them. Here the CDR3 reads CASSLSVGNEQFF. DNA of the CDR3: TGTGCCAGCAGTTTATCGGTAGGCAATGAGCAGTTCTTC.

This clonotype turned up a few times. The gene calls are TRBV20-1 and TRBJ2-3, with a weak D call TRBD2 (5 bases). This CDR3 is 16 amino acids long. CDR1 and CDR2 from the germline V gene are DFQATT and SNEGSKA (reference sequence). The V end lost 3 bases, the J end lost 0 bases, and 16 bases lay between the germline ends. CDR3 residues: CSAREARSYSTDTQYF. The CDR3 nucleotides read TGCAGTGCTAGGGAGGCGAGGAGCTATAGCACAGATACGCAGTATTTT.

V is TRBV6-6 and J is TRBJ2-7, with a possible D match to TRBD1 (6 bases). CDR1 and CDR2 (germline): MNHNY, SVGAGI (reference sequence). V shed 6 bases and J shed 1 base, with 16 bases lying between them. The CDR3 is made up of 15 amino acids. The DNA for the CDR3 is TGTGCCAGCAGCCTAACAGGGTTAGGTTCCTACGAGCAGTACTTC. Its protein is CASSLTGLGSYEQYF.

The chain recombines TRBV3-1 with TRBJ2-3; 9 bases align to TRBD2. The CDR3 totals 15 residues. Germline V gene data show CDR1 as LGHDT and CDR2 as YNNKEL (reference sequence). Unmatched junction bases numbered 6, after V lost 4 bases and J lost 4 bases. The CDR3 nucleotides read TGTGCCAGCAGCCCTGGGATAGCGGGAGCAGATACGCAGTATTTT. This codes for CASSPGIAGADTQYF.

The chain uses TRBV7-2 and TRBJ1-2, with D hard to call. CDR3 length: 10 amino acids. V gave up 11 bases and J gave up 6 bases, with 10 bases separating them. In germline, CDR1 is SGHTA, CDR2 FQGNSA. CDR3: CADTTDGYTF. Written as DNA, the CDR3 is TGTGCCGACACAACGGATGGCTACACCTTC.

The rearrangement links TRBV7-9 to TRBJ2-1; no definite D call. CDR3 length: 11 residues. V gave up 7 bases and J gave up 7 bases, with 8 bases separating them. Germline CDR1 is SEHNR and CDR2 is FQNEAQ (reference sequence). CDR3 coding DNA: TGTGCCAGCATCCTGAGGAATGAGCAGTTCTTC. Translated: CASILRNEQFF.

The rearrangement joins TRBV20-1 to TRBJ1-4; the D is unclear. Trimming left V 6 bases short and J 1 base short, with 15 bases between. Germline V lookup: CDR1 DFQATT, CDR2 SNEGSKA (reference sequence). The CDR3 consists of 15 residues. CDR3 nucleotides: TGCAGTGCGAAAGAGCGGCGGGGAACTAATGAAAAACTGTTTTTT. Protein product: CSAKERRGTNEKLFF.

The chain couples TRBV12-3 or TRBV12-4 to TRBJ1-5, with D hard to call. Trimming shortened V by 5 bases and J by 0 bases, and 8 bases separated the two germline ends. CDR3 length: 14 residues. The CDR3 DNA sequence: TGTGCCAGCAGTCAGGCGTATAGCAATCAGCCCCAGCATTTT. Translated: CASSQAYSNQPQHF.

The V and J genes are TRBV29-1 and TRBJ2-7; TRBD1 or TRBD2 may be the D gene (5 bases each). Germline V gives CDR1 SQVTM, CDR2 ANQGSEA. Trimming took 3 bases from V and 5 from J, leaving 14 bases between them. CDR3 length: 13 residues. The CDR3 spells CSVDGVWGNEQYF. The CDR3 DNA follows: TGCAGCGTTGACGGGGTCTGGGGCAACGAGCAGTACTTC.

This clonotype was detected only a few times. The CDR3 loop reads CASTMITGRGDPPVYEQYF. CDR3 sequence (DNA): TGTGCCAGCACCATGATCACCGGGAGGGGCGATCCGCCCGTTTACGAGCAGTACTTC. The J gene is TRBJ2-7, the V gene TRBV6-2 or TRBV6-3, with TRBD2 matching over 8 bases. V gave up 7 bases and J gave up 4 bases; unmatched junction bases: 24. CDR3 length equals 19 residues. The V gene's germline CDR1 is MNHEY and CDR2 SVGEGT.

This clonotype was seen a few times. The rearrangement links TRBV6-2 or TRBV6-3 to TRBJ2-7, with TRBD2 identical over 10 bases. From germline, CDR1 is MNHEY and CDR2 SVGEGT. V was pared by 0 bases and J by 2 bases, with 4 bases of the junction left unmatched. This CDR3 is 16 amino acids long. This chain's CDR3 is CASSYSRLAGAYEQYF. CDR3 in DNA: TGTGCCAGCAGTTACTCGAGGCTAGCGGGAGCCTACGAGCAGTACTTC.